These 17 T cell receptor beta chains share one sample of origin, sequenced in a study of regulatory T cells in long-lasting Graves disease. Time point described: newly diagnosed GD, antithyroid drugs for less than 3 months. From PBMCs, RNA was extracted and then used to make the TCR library. Construction of TCR beta libraries relied on iRepertoire HTBI primers and on Arm-PCR targeting CDR3 regions. TCRdb re-called the multiplex PCR reads with MiXCR, one entry per CDR3 protein. The sample lists about 240,000 distinct CDR3 sequences; 20% were seen once. The sequencing used peripheral blood mononuclear cells (PBMCs), collected at new diagnosis, from a patient treated with antithyroid drugs. The receptor source for this set is a female donor with Graves disease.

This clonotype was seen many times. V and J are TRBV12-3 or TRBV12-4 and TRBJ1-2, with D possibly matching TRBD1 (6 bases). CDR3 length: 13 residues. V lost 5 bases and J 4 bases, leaving 11 bases between the germline ends. DNA of the CDR3: TGTGCCAGCAGTGATGACAGGAGCTATGGCTACACCTTC. Its translation: CASSDDRSYGYTF.

Many counts were recorded for this clonotype. The CDR3 protein is CAWSVIWGTGELFF. The CDR3 DNA reads as TGTGCCTGGAGTGTAATTTGGGGAACCGGGGAGCTGTTTTTT. J is TRBJ2-2 and V is TRBV30; no reliable D call. The V gene lost 0 bases and the J gene lost 5 bases, with 10 bases spanning the gap. This CDR3 contains 14 residues. The germline CDR1 and CDR2 sequences are GTSNPN and SVGIG (reference sequence).

This clonotype appeared many times. This chain joins TRBV7-4 and TRBJ2-3, with 7 bases identical to TRBD1. The J segment lost 0 bases and the V segment lost 2 bases, leaving 8 bases of the junction unmatched. Germline V gene data show CDR1 as SGHVT and CDR2 as SQSDAQ. The CDR3 has 17 residues. CDR3 DNA sequence: TGTGCCAGCAGCTTAATAGCCGGGACAGCTAGCACAGATACGCAGTATTTT. Translated, it gives CASSLIAGTASTDTQYF.

This clonotype was found a few times. The V call is TRBV6-1, the J call TRBJ2-1; D not resolved. Trimming cost V 6 bases and J 12 bases, with 15 bases left between them. This CDR3 has 12 amino acids. Per germline, CDR1 MNHNS and CDR2 SASEGT. The CDR3 is CASRPTRRGQFF. CDR3 nucleotide sequence: TGTGCCAGCAGACCGACCCGCCGTGGGCAGTTCTTC.

The sample holds many counts of this clonotype. This chain joins TRBV7-3 and TRBJ2-3; 7 bases are shared with TRBD2. There are 16 residues in the CDR3. The trim removed 4 bases at V and 5 bases at J, leaving 12 bases unmatched. CDR1 SGHTA and CDR2 FQGTGA come from the germline V gene. The CDR3 nucleotides are TGTGCCAGCAGCTCCCCCGGACTAGGGGAAGGAGATACGCAGTATTTT. It is translated as CASSSPGLGEGDTQYF.

This clonotype was seen just once. A far larger clone is only one base removed, so a read error is likely. The V gene is TRBV7-6, the J gene TRBJ2-1, with TRBD2 identical over 12 bases. The J call is doubtful: the DNA matches TRBJ2-5 better. CDR1 is SGHVS, CDR2 FNYEAQ, per germline. The length of the CDR3 is 17 residues. CDR3: CASSLPASGRAVQAQYF. The CDR3 coding sequence is TGTGCCAGCAGCTTACCGGCTAGCGGGAGGGCAGTACAGGCCCAGTACTTC.

The V call is TRBV19, the J call TRBJ1-5, with D hard to call. This CDR3 is built from 12 residues. Trimming left V 8 bases short and J 3 bases short, with 8 bases between. Germline CDR1 and CDR2: LNHDA and SQIVND (reference sequence). The CDR3 protein is CASWDFNQPQHF. DNA for the CDR3: TGTGCCAGTTGGGATTTCAATCAGCCCCAGCATTTT.

This clonotype was observed a few times. The chain uses TRBV5-1 and TRBJ2-3; D not certain. Trimming removed 0 bases from V and 1 base from J, with 9 bases in between. This CDR3 is built from 15 residues. The germline gives CDR1 SGHRS, CDR2 YFSETQ. CDR3 amino acids: CASSLEDVRTDTQYF. In DNA, the CDR3 is TGCGCCAGCAGCTTGGAGGACGTCCGCACAGATACGCAGTATTTT.

This clonotype was counted at least ten times. This chain uses TRBV6-2 or TRBV6-3 with TRBJ2-5, with 9 positions matching TRBD2. CDR1 and CDR2 (germline): MNHEY, SVGEGT. This CDR3 region has 15 residues. Losses at the gene ends were 4 bases for V and 7 bases for J; bases not matched to a gene: 10. The CDR3 DNA reads TGTGCCAGCAGTTCCGGACTAGCGCGAGGGGGGACCCAGTACTTC. Translating gives CASSSGLARGGTQYF.

The chain employs TRBV3-1 and TRBJ2-7; 8 bases line up with TRBD1. Germline V gives CDR1 LGHDT, CDR2 YNNKEL (reference sequence). J lost 0 bases, V lost 1 base, and 5 bases had no gene match. The CDR3 length is 16 residues. The CDR3 loop is CASSQVGTGFSYEQYF. In DNA form, the CDR3 reads TGTGCCAGCAGCCAAGTAGGGACAGGCTTCTCCTACGAGCAGTACTTC.

As for this clonotype: One base away lies a much larger clone, so this may be a sequencing read error. The chain has TRBV7-7 and TRBJ2-1, with D possibly being TRBD2 (6 bases). V was clipped by 1 base and J by 13 bases, with 23 bases between them. Per germline, CDR1 SSHAT and CDR2 FNYEAQ (reference sequence). This CDR3 comprises 16 residues. The CDR3 nucleotides read TGTGCCAGCAGCTTAGAAGCGTATCGACTAGGCGGGACCCAGTTCTTC. As protein: CASSLEAYRLGGTQFF.

The V call is TRBV7-2, the J call TRBJ2-7; D is perhaps TRBD1 (6 bases). Germline CDR1 is SGHTA and CDR2 is FQGNSA. The CDR3 runs 13 residues. V was pared by 5 bases and J by 3 bases, with 11 bases between. The CDR3 loop reads CASSLDRLYEQYF. In nucleotides, the CDR3 is TGTGCCAGCAGCCTCGACAGGCTCTACGAGCAGTACTTC.

The sample holds many counts of this clonotype. The chain employs TRBV4-3 and TRBJ2-1; perhaps TRBD2 as D (5 bases). This CDR3 is built from 12 residues. Per the germline V gene, CDR1 is LGHNA and CDR2 is YSLEER. The V end lost 4 bases, the J end lost 8 bases, and 9 bases lay between the germline ends. The CDR3 region has the DNA TGCGCCAGCAGCCCGGCGGGCCATGAGCAGTTCTTC. This codes for CASSPAGHEQFF.

As concerns this clonotype: A read error may explain this, as a much larger clone is one base away. This chain uses TRBV11-3 with TRBJ2-1, with 10 bases identical to TRBD2. The CDR3 totals 15 residues. CDR1 SGHNT and CDR2 YENEEA come from the germline V gene. V was pared by 8 bases and J by 3 bases, with 7 bases of the junction left unmatched. The CDR3 bases are TGTGCCAGCGGCTGGGGGACTAGCGACTACAATGAGCAGTTCTTC. Translated: CASGWGTSDYNEQFF.

Ten or more counts support this clonotype. The chain joins TRBV7-3 to TRBJ2-2; D call uncertain. CDR1 SGHTA and CDR2 FQGTGA come from the germline V gene. CDR3 size: 14 residues. V dropped 5 bases and J dropped 6 bases, with 13 bases sitting between them. The chain's CDR3 is CASSPGPRSGELFF. The CDR3 DNA follows: TGTGCCAGCAGCCCGGGCCCCAGATCCGGGGAGCTGTTTTTT. Combining the CDR3 with reference TRBV7-3 and TRBJ2-2 gives the whole variable domain GAGVSQTPSNKVTEKGKYVELRCDPISGHTALYWYRQSLGQGPEFLIYFQGTGAADDSGLPNDRFFAVRPEGSVSTLKIQRTERGDSAVYLCASSPGPRSGELFFGEGSRLTVL.

In its sample, this clonotype was seen many times. The chain recombines TRBV6-5 with TRBJ2-7; weak D call: TRBD2 (5 bases). The V gene's germline CDR1 is MNHEY and CDR2 SVGAGI. The CDR3 spans 15 residues. The V and J ends lost 3 bases and 2 bases respectively, with 14 bases between them. The CDR3 reads CASSYVSGGAYEQYF. The CDR3 DNA is TGTGCCAGCAGTTATGTCAGCGGAGGAGCCTACGAGCAGTACTTC.

This clonotype has ten or more counts. V is TRBV7-8 and J is TRBJ1-3, with a weak D call TRBD1 (5 bases). Germline V gene sequence: CDR1 SGHVS, CDR2 FQNEAQ. The CDR3 extends over 16 amino acids. V was trimmed by 6 bases and J by 0 bases, leaving 15 bases between them. The CDR3 region is CASRQQGGLSGNTIYF. DNA for the CDR3: TGTGCCAGCAGGCAGCAGGGAGGTCTCTCTGGAAACACCATATATTTT.